These T cell receptor beta chains were read from a single sample in a study of cytomegalovirus exposure and HLA in healthy donors. The protocol was immunoSEQ multiplex PCR, while the TCRdb copy is restricted to in-frame clones and leaves out a portion. The data show under 250,000 clones, less than 85% seen once. Sequencing was carried out using PBMCs. These receptors all come from a woman aged 18-29 years in good health and CMV-seronegative. Each CDR3 is given with its conserved first and last residue. The D gene is left open where the match is weak. Clone size is not always given. Where it is, it says once, few, many or a class for expanded clones.

CASSLNTGHDRNYGYTF,TGTGCCAGCAGCTTAAATACAGGACACGATAGAAACTATGGCTACACCTTC,.,TRBJ1-2,TRBV7-8,.
CASSLVGAGLPGYTF,TGTGCCAGCAGCTTAGTGGGGGCCGGACTTCCTGGCTACACCTTC,.,TRBJ1-2,TRBV7-9,once
CASSLSRADTQYF,TGCGCCAGCAGCTTGAGTAGGGCAGATACGCAGTATTTT,.,TRBJ2-3,TRBV5-1,.
CAGARTNSGANVLTF,TGTGCCGGCGCCAGGACTAACTCTGGGGCCAACGTCCTGACTTTC,.,TRBJ2-6,TRBV2,.
CASSLGGSATGELFF,TGTGCCAGCAGTTTAGGGGGCTCAGCCACCGGGGAGCTGTTTTTT,.,TRBJ2-2,TRBV27,once
CASSSTHRGLRNTEAFF,TGTGCCAGCAGTTCGACCCACAGGGGGCTTCGGAACACTGAAGCTTTCTTT,TRBD1,TRBJ1-1,TRBV27,.
CASSLQGEKLFF,TGCGCCAGCAGCTTGCAGGGAGAAAAACTGTTTTTT,.,TRBJ1-4,TRBV5-1,few
CAWRTEAEQFF,TGTGCCTGGCGGACAGAAGCTGAGCAGTTCTTC,.,TRBJ2-1,TRBV30,.
CASSYGLAGGPSGDTQYF,TGTGCCAGCAGTTACGGACTAGCGGGGGGGCCTTCGGGAGATACGCAGTATTTT,TRBD2,TRBJ2-3,TRBV2,once
CASSQEGRLTSSYEQYF,TGCGCCAGCAGCCAAGAGGGGAGACTTACGAGCTCCTACGAGCAGTACTTC,.,TRBJ2-7,TRBV4-1,.
CASSPTGILSYEQYF,TGCGCCAGCAGCCCCACAGGTATACTCTCCTACGAGCAGTACTTC,.,TRBJ2-7,TRBV4-1,.
CAWSSRGGNSPLHF,TGTGCCTGGAGCAGTCGGGGTGGTAATTCACCCCTCCACTTT,.,TRBJ1-6,TRBV30,.
CATSRDRGVGTEAFF,TGTGCCACCAGCAGAGATAGGGGGGTCGGGACTGAAGCTTTCTTT,.,TRBJ1-1,TRBV15,.
CAWSVPGTGRFYGYTF,TGTGCCTGGAGTGTACCCGGGACAGGGAGATTCTATGGCTACACCTTC,TRBD1,TRBJ1-2,TRBV30,.
CASSLSQLSLFF,TGTGCCAGCAGTTTATCACAGCTTTCACTGTTTTTT,.,TRBJ1-4,TRBV28,.
CASSADSNYGYTF,TGCGCCAGCAGCGCAGACAGCAACTATGGCTACACCTTC,.,TRBJ1-2,TRBV5-1,.
CASSLGLGTDTQYF,TGCGCCAGCAGCTTGGGACTCGGCACAGATACGCAGTATTTT,.,TRBJ2-3,TRBV5-1,once
CASSVDIHNSPLHF,TGTGCCAGCAGCGTAGATATCCATAATTCACCCCTCCACTTT,.,TRBJ1-6,TRBV9,once
CASSLPLTSGETQYF,TGTGCCAGCAGCTTACCTTTGACTAGCGGAGAGACCCAGTACTTC,TRBD2,TRBJ2-5,TRBV7-6,.
CASSQPRARAEREKLFF,TGCGCCAGCAGCCAACCCCGAGCCCGGGCCGAAAGGGAAAAACTGTTTTTT,.,TRBJ1-4,TRBV4-1,many
CASRFDKDTEAFF,TGTGCCAGCAGGTTCGACAAAGACACTGAAGCTTTCTTT,.,TRBJ1-1,TRBV2,.
CASSLAGLGAYEQYF,TGTGCCAGCAGCTTAGCAGGGCTAGGGGCCTACGAGCAGTACTTC,.,TRBJ2-7,TRBV11-2,.
CSVEKYLGETDTQYF,TGCAGCGTTGAGAAATATCTAGGCGAAACAGATACGCAGTATTTT,.,TRBJ2-3,TRBV29-1,.
CASSLSSNQPQHF,TGTGCCAGCAGTTTATCAAGCAATCAGCCCCAGCATTTT,.,TRBJ1-5,TRBV27,few
CASSLDRGPGQPQHF,TGTGCCAGCAGCTTGGACAGGGGGCCTGGTCAGCCCCAGCATTTT,TRBD1,TRBJ1-5,TRBV6-5,few
CASSLQDRNEKLFF,TGTGCCAGCAGCTTACAGGACAGAAATGAAAAACTGTTTTTT,.,TRBJ1-4,TRBV7-9,.
CASSSDRTGYTF,TGTGCCAGCAGCAGTGACAGGACCGGCTACACCTTC,.,TRBJ1-2,TRBV6-6,.
CAISVGAGGYYEQYF,TGTGCCATCAGTGTGGGAGCGGGGGGGTATTACGAGCAGTACTTC,TRBD2,TRBJ2-7,TRBV10-3,.
CASSGNTGEGQFF,TGTGCCAGCAGCGGGAATACAGGGGAGGGGCAGTTCTTC,.,TRBJ2-1,TRBV7-9,.
CASSPGPVNEKLFF,TGTGCCAGCAGCCCCGGGCCCGTTAATGAAAAACTGTTTTTT,.,TRBJ1-4,TRBV6-5,.
CASSLTSAYWDEQFF,TGTGCCAGCAGCCTTACTAGCGCCTACTGGGATGAGCAGTTCTTC,TRBD2,TRBJ2-1,TRBV9,.
CASSLQDYGYTF,TGTGCCAGCAGCTTACAGGACTATGGCTACACCTTC,.,TRBJ1-2,TRBV7-9,.
CASSLTRASGYNEQFF,TGTGCCAGCAGCCTTACCCGGGCTAGCGGATACAATGAGCAGTTCTTC,TRBD2,TRBJ2-1,TRBV7-6,.